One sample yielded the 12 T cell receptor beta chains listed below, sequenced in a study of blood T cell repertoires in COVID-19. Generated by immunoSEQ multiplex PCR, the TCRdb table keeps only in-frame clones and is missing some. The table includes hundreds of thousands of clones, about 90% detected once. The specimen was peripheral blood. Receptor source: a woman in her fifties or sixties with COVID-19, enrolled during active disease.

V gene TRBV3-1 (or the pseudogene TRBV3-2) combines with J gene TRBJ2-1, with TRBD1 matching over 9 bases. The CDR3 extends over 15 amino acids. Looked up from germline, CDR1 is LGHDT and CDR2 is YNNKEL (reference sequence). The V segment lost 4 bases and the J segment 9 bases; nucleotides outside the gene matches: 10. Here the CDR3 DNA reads TGTGCCAGCAGCCGATTGAGTGACAGGGGGGGTGAGCAGTTCTTC. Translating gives CASSRLSDRGGEQFF.

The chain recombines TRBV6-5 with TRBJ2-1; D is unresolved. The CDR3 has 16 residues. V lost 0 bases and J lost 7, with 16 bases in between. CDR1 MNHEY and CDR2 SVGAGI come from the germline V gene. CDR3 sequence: CASSYSLIRALNEQFF. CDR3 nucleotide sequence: TGTGCCAGCAGTTACTCCCTTATAAGAGCGTTGAATGAGCAGTTCTTC.

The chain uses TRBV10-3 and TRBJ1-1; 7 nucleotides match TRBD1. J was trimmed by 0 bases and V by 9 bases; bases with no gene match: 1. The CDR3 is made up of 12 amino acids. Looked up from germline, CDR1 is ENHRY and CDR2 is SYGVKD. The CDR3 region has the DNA TGTGCCATGGGACAGCTGAACACTGAAGCTTTCTTT. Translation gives CAMGQLNTEAFF.

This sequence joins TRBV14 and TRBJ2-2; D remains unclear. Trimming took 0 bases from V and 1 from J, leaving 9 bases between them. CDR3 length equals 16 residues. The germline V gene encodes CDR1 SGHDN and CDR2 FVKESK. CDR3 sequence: CASSQDLPGNTGELFF. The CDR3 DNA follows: TGTGCCAGCAGCCAAGACTTACCAGGGAACACCGGGGAGCTGTTTTTT.

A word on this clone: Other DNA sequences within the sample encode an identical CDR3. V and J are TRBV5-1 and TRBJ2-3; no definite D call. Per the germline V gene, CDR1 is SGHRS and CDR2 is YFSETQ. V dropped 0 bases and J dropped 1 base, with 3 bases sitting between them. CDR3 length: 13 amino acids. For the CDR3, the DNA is TGCGCCAGCAGCTTGGGAGGCACAGATACGCAGTATTTT. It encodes CASSLGGTDTQYF.

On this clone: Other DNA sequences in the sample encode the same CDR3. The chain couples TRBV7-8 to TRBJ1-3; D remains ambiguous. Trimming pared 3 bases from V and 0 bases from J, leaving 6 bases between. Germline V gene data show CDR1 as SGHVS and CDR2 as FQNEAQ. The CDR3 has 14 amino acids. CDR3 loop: CASSLPGSGNTIYF. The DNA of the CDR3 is TGTGCCAGCAGCTTGCCAGGCTCTGGAAACACCATATATTTT.

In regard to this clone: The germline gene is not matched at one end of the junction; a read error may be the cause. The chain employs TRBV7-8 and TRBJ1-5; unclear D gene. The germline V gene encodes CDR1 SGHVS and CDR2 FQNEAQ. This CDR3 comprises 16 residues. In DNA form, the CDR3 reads TGTGCCAGTAGCTTAACGGAGGGTGGGTACAATCAGCCCCAGCATTTT. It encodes CASSLTEGGYNQPQHF.

The CDR3 here is CASSPLKGTGRRANYGYTF. In DNA form, the CDR3 reads TGTGCCAGCTCACCTTTGAAGGGGACAGGGCGACGAGCTAACTATGGCTACACCTTC. This chain links TRBV18 with TRBJ1-2, with 9 bases lining up with TRBD1. Trimming at V came to 3 bases and at J to 0 bases, leaving 14 bases not matched to a gene. The CDR3 has 19 residues. The germline V gene encodes CDR1 KGHSH and CDR2 LQKENI. The whole variable domain, filled in from reference TRBV18 and TRBJ1-2, reads NAGVMQNPRHLVRRRGQEARLRCSPMKGHSHVYWYRQLPEEGLKFMVYLQKENIIDESGMPKERFSAEFPKEGPSILRIQQVVRGDSAAYFCASSPLKGTGRRANYGYTFGSGTRLTVV.

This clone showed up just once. For the CDR3, the DNA is TGTGCGGAGGGATTAACAGGGGTATACGATGGCTACACCTTC. Its translation is CAEGLTGVYDGYTF. The rearrangement joins TRBV30 to TRBJ1-2; 7 bases fit TRBD1. The germline CDR1 and CDR2 sequences are GTSNPN and SVGIG (reference sequence). The CDR3 consists of 14 residues.

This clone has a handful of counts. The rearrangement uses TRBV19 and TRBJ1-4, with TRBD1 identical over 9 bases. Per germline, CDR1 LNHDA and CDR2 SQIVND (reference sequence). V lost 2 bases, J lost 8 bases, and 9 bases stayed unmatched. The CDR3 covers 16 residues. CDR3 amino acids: CASSITVGQGFEKLFF. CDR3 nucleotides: TGTGCCAGTAGTATAACGGTGGGACAGGGATTCGAAAAACTGTTTTTT.

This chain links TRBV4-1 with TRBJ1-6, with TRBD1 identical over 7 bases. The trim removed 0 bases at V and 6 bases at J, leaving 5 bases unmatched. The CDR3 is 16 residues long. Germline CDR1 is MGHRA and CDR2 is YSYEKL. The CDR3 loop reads CASSQEVGQSNSPLHF. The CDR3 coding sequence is TGCGCCAGCAGCCAAGAGGTGGGACAGTCTAATTCACCCCTCCACTTT.

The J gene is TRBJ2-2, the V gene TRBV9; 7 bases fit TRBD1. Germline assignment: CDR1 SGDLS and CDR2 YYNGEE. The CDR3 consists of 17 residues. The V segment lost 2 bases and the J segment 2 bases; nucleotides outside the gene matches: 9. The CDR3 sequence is CASSVPRTGGNTGELFF. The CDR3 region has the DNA TGTGCCAGCAGCGTTCCCCGGACAGGCGGTAACACCGGGGAGCTGTTTTTT.